Listed below are T cell receptor beta chains from one sample, sequenced in a study of CD8 T cells in Susac syndrome. TCRdb re-analysed the immunoSEQ multiplex PCR reads in MiXCR, keeping a single row per CDR3 protein. The sample records some 190,000 distinct CDR3 sequences, about 94% being singletons. The sequenced sample consisted of CD4+ T cells from PBMCs. Receptor source: a human donor with multiple sclerosis. The CDR3 runs from the conserved cysteine through the conserved F or W. The D gene is left open where the match is weak.

v_gene	d_gene	j_gene	CDR3nt	CDR3aa
TRBV29-1	TRBD2	TRBJ2-7	TGCAGCGTTGAGCTAGCGGGGGCCCCCGTCGAGCAGTACTTC	CSVELAGAPVEQYF
TRBV6-5	TRBD2	TRBJ2-1	TGTGCCAGCAGCCGAGCGGGGGGGCCGCATGAGCAGTTCTTC	CASSRAGGPHEQFF
TRBV18	.	TRBJ1-6	TGTGCCAGCTCACCATTGGGGACCGAGCCCCGATCACCCCTCCACTTT	CASSPLGTEPRSPLHF
TRBV4-1	.	TRBJ1-2	TGCGCCAGCAGCCAAGATCGAGCAGGGCGGGACTATGGCTACACCTTC	CASSQDRAGRDYGYTF
TRBV5-4	TRBD1	TRBJ2-5	TGTGCCAGCAGCTTGGGACAGGGGATGGAGACCCAGTACTTC	CASSLGQGMETQYF
TRBV7-2	.	TRBJ2-7	TGTGCCAGCAGCCAAGGGGCGACCTACGAGCAGTACTTC	CASSQGATYEQYF
TRBV29-1	TRBD2	TRBJ2-5	TGCAGCGTTGATAGGGCTAGCGGGGGCGAGACCCAGTACTTC	CSVDRASGGETQYF
TRBV2	.	TRBJ1-2	TGTGCCAGCAGTGAATTTGGGGGAAGCTATGGCTACACCTTC	CASSEFGGSYGYTF
TRBV9	.	TRBJ2-7	TGTGCCAGCAGCGTAGTAGCAGGTTCCTACGAGCAGTACTTC	CASSVVAGSYEQYF
TRBV28	.	TRBJ1-1	TGTGCCAGCAGTTGGACACGGGGGGGTGAAGCTTTCTTT	CASSWTRGGEAFF